This entry is about one T cell receptor beta chain. Germline V CDR1 and CDR2: LGHDT, YNNKEL (reference sequence). V was clipped by 4 bases and J by 5 bases; unmatched bases: 19. The CDR3 totals 19 residues. Libraries were prepared by immunoSEQ multiplex PCR; TCRdb keeps only in-frame clonotypes and omits some of them. The sample lists about 140,000 clones, 80% to 90% occurring once. This entry belongs to a study of blood T cell repertoires in COVID-19. This receptor was obtained from a man in his sixties with active or convalescent COVID-19. The sample was peripheral blood. The chain joins TRBV3-1 (or the pseudogene TRBV3-2) to TRBJ1-4; 7 positions agree with TRBD1. The CDR3 DNA sequence: TGTGCCAGCAGCCCGACCCCCGGGACAGTACCCACCCTGAATGAAAAACTGTTTTTT. Translating gives CASSPTPGTVPTLNEKLFF.